This TCR beta chain was found in a study of blood T cells in healthy people across ages. Findings of the study overall: Unsorted PBMC input precluded a conclusive naive versus antigen-experienced comparison. Diversity was estimated from one million T cells, and these estimates were considered underestimates.

Researchers report isolating at least 7 million PBMCs per sample. Total RNA extracted from each sample amounted to at least 6 micrograms. The CDR3 totals 14 residues. Germline CDR1 SNHLY, CDR2 FYNNEI. Next came a second PCR, run for 7 to 11 cycles, which used a sample-barcoded 5' primer along with a J-beta primer mix. TCRdb re-called the 5' RACE reads through MiXCR, storing one row per CDR3 protein. Among over 500,000 distinct CDR3 sequences listed, 45% to 60% were seen once. Details on this clonotype: Its antigen is as yet unknown. A read error may explain this, as a much larger clone is one base away.

This chain uses TRBV2 with TRBJ2-1, with 8 nucleotides matching TRBD2. This sequence was found in a woman aged 80 or over in good health. Input material: blood. CDR3 DNA: TGTACCAGCAGATTAGCGGGGATGGGGAATGAGCAGTTCTTC. Translated, it gives CTSRLAGMGNEQFF.